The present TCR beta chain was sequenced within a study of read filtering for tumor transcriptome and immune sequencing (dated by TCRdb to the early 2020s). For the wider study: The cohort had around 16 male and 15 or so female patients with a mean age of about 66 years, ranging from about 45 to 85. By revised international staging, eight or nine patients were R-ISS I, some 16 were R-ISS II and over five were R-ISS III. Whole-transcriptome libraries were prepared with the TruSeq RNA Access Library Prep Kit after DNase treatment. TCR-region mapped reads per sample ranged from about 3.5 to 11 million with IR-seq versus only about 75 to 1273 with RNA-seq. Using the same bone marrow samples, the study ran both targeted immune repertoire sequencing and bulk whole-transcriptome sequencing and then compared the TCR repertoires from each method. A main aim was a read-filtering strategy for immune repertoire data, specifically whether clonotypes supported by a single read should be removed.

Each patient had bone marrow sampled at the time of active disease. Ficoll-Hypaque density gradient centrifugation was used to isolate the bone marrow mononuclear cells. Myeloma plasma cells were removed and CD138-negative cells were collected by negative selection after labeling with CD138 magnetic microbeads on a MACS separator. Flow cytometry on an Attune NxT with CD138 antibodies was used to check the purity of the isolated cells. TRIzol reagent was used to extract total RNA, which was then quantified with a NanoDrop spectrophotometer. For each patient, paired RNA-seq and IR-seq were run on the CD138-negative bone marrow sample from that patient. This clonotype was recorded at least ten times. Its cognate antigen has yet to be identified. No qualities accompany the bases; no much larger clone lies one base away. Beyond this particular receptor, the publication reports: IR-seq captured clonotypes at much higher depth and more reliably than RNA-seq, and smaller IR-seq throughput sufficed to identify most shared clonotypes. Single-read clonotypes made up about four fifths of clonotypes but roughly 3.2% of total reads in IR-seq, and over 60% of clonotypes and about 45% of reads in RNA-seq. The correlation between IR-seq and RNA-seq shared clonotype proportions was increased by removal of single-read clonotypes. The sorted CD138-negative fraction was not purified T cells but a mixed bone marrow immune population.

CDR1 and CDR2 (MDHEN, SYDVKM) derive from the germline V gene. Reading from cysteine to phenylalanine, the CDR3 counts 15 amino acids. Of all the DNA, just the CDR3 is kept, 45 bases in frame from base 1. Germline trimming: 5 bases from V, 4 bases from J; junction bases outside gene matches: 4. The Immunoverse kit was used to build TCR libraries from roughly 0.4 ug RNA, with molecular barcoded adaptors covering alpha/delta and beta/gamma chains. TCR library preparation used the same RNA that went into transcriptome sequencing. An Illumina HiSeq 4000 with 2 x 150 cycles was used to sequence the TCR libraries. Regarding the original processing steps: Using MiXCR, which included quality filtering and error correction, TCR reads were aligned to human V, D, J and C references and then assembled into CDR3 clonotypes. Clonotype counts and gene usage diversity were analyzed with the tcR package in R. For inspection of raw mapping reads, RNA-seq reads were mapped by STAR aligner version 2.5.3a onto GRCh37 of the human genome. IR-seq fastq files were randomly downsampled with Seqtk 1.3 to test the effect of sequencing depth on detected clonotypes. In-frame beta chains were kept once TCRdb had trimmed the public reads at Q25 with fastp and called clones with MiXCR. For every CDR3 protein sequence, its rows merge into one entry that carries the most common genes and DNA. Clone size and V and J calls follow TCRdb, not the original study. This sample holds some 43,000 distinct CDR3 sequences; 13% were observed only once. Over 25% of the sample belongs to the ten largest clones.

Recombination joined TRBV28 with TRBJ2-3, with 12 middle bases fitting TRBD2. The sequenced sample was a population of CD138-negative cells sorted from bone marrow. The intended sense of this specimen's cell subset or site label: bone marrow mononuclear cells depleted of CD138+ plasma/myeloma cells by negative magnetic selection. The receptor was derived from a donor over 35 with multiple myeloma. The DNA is TGTGCCAGCAGTCGGACTAGCGGGAACCCAGATACGCAGTATTTT. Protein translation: CASSRTSGNPDTQYF.